The T cell receptor beta chain under discussion was sequenced for a study of cytotoxic CD8 clonotypes in ibrutinib-treated CLL. General study results and limits: Clonality showed a rise at ibrutinib response that reversed toward baseline at progression.

The authors obtained roughly 2 micrograms of genomic DNA from cryopreserved PBMCs for TCR beta libraries. Germline V gene data show CDR1 as MGHDK and CDR2 as SYGVNS. The CDR3 sequence is 15 residues long. V was shortened by 2 bases and J by 0 bases, with 5 bases between the two germline ends. Profiled with immunoSEQ multiplex PCR; TCRdb holds only in-frame clones, not every one. The sample lists about 140,000 clones, more than 85% occurring once. Note on this clone: Its target is not known.

The receptor was derived from a human donor with chronic lymphocytic leukemia. The chain uses TRBV25-1 and TRBJ2-6; D is ambiguous. Sequenced here: PBMCs, sampled after 12 months of ibrutinib treatment. The CDR3 sequence: CASSEVGSGANVLTF. CDR3 in DNA: TGTGCCAGCAGTGAAGTGGGCTCTGGGGCCAACGTCCTGACTTTC. The full variable domain, rest sourced from reference TRBV25-1 and TRBJ2-6, is EADIYQTPRYLVIGTGKKITLECSQTMGHDKMYWYQQDPGMELHLIHYSYGVNSTEKGDLSSESTVSRIRTEHFPLTLESARPSHTSQYLCASSEVGSGANVLTFGAGSRLTVL.